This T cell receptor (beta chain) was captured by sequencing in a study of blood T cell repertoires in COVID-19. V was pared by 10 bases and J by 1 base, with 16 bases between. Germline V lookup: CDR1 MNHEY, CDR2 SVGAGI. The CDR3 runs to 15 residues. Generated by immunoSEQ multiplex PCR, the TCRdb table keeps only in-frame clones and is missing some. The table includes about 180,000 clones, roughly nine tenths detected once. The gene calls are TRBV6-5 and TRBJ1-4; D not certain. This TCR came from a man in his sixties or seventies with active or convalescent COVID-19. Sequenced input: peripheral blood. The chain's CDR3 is CAISREARTNEKLFF. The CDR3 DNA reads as TGTGCCATCTCCCGGGAGGCCCGAACTAATGAAAAACTGTTTTTT.